The T cell receptor beta chain under discussion was sequenced for a study of cytomegalovirus exposure and HLA in healthy donors. Regarding donors, all were healthy bone marrow donors. PCR amplification relied on 60 Vbeta primers (plus 13 Jbeta primers). The protocol was immunoSEQ multiplex PCR, while the TCRdb copy is restricted to in-frame clones and leaves out a portion. The table includes around 180,000 clones, 70% to 80% detected once. This CDR3 contains 12 residues. The germline gives CDR1 SGHTA, CDR2 FQGTGA. The receptor comes from a woman between 45 and 65 years old in good health and CMV-seronegative. The specimen was PBMCs. The chain is built from TRBV7-3 and TRBJ2-5, with 7 bases lining up with TRBD2. The end of the DNA aligns better with TRBJ2-7, so the J call may be wrong. In nucleotides, the CDR3 is TGTGCCAGCAGCTTTTCGGGAGGCGAGCAGTACTTC. This translates into CASSFSGGEQYF.